The present T cell receptor beta chain was sequenced within a study of blood T cells in healthy people across ages. Comment on this clonotype: As yet, its antigen is unknown.

Primers used in a second PCR of roughly 7 to 12 cycles were a sample-barcoded 5' primer and a J-beta primer mix. From the 5' RACE reads, TCRdb called clonotypes with MiXCR, one entry per CDR3 protein. The table includes about 680,000 distinct CDR3 sequences, approximately 49% detected once. Those donating, healthy Caucasian individuals from Russia, were aged roughly 6 to 100. V shed 6 bases and J 11 bases; nucleotides not matched to a gene: 20. The CDR3 is made up of 16 amino acids. Study conclusions and caveats: Long-lived and aged donors differed, with more naive CD4+ cells and higher diversity in the long-lived. Researchers judged that diversity estimates from one million T cells fell short of true values.

The chain recombines TRBV12-3 or TRBV12-4 with TRBJ2-3, with 7 bases lining up with TRBD2. The sample taken for sequencing was blood. The TCR was taken from a woman aged 55-70 years in good health. The CDR3 region is CASSPSSGMKADVQYF. The CDR3 DNA is TGTGCCAGCAGCCCATCAAGCGGGATGAAAGCAGATGTGCAGTATTTT.